This TCR beta chain was documented in a study of CD8+CD57+ T cells in acquired aplastic anemia. The sequenced patients had an expansion of CD8+CD57+ cells seen by flow cytometry. This CDR3 is built from 12 residues. The germline V and J ends were trimmed by 6 bases and 4 bases, with 12 bases remaining between them. Per germline, CDR1 DFQATT and CDR2 SNEGSKA (reference sequence). Investigators profiled TCR beta VDJ and CDR3 from genomic DNA template. From the reads, TCRdb called clonotypes with MiXCR, one entry per CDR3 protein. The sample shows under 350,000 distinct CDR3 sequences, 45% to 65% of them seen only once.

This sequence originates from a human donor with aplastic anemia. Sequencing input: sorted CD4+, CD8+, or CD8+CD57+ T cells (not recorded which) from PBMCs. This sequence joins TRBV20-1 and TRBJ1-2, with a tentative D call TRBD1 (5 bases). The CDR3 coding sequence is TGCAGTGCAGGGGAGTCCGTCTATGGCTACACCTTC. Its protein is CSAGESVYGYTF.